Sequencing of this T cell receptor beta chain was carried out in a study of T cell responses to AZD1222 COVID-19 vaccine (dated by TCRdb to about 2021). Looking at the study overall: AZD1222 recipients given second doses at about 4 weeks or at about 12 weeks were pooled, since spike-specific TCR depth and breadth were not found to differ between the two schedules. A total of just over 230 trial participants underwent TCR sequencing, of whom about 210 had received two doses of AZD1222 and roughly 26 had received two doses of the MenACWY control vaccine. Enrollment into the trials was organized by age into subgroups of 18-55, 56-69 and 70-plus years, and those subgroups contained approximately 150, 30 and 60 TCR-sequenced participants, respectively.

Points the paper makes about the study in general: Conclusions about previously exposed vaccinees are limited, since just five to seven AZD1222 recipients were seropositive for SARS-CoV-2 at baseline. Reportedly, almost half of the unique spike-specific TCRs recognized epitopes lying outside the regions that are mutated in the B.1.351 and B.1.1.7 variants. Participants were mostly white British, with more females than males. The authors suggested clonal diversity may have been underestimated. CD4 TCRs associated with the vaccine covered the entire spike protein, and the dominant responses were in regions 160-218 and 743-854. Because no day 14 peak-response samples were available, the repertoires could be characterized only after the peak T cell response. After two AZD1222 doses, both the breadth and the depth of spike-specific TCRs were significantly higher than at day 0 and than in MenACWY recipients. The 56-69-year group was small, and its depth increase did not reach significance, likely because of low power.

The CDR3 regions of human TCRbeta chains were analyzed by immunosequencing. The authors processed their data as follows. TCRs in the repertoires were matched against a reference library of SARS-CoV-2-specific TCRs that had been generated with the MIRA antigen-specificity platform. Breadth was defined as the fraction of unique TCRs that were SARS-CoV-2-associated, and depth was defined as the fraction of total T cells that were SARS-CoV-2-associated. Using the MIRA data, each spike-specific TCR was mapped to the spike region that the TCR reacts to and placed in a CD4 or CD8 class. Log10-transformed breadth and depth values were compared by one-way ANOVA with Sidak's multiple comparisons tests. What TCRdb holds here is the immuneACCESS table cut down to in-frame rearrangements. Part of the clones is not present; checked against another copy, under half of the missing clones reflect an unresolved V gene, and the others are unexplained. V and J calls and clone size follow that table, whereas D and trimming were derived from the DNA. Present in this sample are fewer than 200,000 clones, around 92% of which were seen just once. Over 1% of the sample lies in the top ten.

In light of the paper, this sample's time point label describes: baseline before first vaccination. Vaccinee samples were obtained from the UK trials COV001 and COV002, which included a single-blind randomized controlled phase 2/3 trial of AZD1222 (ChAdOx1 nCoV-19) in healthy adults. For TCRbeta chain sequencing, PBMC samples were collected from trial participants at day 0 and at day 28 after the second dose. As concerns this clone: It lacks a known antigen. Base qualities are missing; no much larger clone stands one base away.

Deletion took 0 bases off V and 5 bases off J, with a span of 0 bases between the germline ends. Looking up the germline V gene yields CDR1 SGHRS and CDR2 YFSETQ. Counted from cysteine to phenylalanine, this CDR3 has 11 amino acids. Only the CDR3 portion is preserved as DNA: 33 bases, with reading frame beginning at the first base. The sequenced sample was peripheral blood, obtained on day 0 of AZD1222 vaccination. The chain links TRBV5-1 with TRBJ2-1; confidence is insufficient to name the D gene. The source is an adult in good health. The CDR3 in this case is CASSLDNEQFF. The sequenced DNA: TGCGCCAGCAGCTTGGACAATGAGCAGTTCTTC.